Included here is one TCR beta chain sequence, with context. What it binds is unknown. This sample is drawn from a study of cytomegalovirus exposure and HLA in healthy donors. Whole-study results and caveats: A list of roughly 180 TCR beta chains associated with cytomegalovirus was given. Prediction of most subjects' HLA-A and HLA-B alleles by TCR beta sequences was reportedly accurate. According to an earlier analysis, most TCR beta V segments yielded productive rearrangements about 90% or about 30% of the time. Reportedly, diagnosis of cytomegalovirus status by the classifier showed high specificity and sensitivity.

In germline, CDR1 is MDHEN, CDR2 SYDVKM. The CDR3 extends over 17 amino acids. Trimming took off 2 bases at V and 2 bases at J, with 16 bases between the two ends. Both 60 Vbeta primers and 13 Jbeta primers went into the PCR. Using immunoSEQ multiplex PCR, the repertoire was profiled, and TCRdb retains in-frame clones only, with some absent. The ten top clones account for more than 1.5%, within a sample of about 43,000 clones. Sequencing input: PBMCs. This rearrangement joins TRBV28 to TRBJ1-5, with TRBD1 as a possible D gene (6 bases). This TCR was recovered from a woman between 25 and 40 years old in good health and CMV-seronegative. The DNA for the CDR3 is TGTGCCAGCAGTTTACTGAGGGGGGGCCGAGGCAATCAGCCCCAGCATTTT. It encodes CASSLLRGGRGNQPQHF.